The 11 T cell receptor beta chains below come from one sample, sequenced in a study of blood T cell repertoires in COVID-19. Produced via immunoSEQ multiplex PCR; TCRdb's table is partial and in-frame only. In the table there are 100,000 to 120,000 clones, 70% to 90% of which are singletons. The sequenced sample was peripheral blood. These receptor sequences come from a human donor in a cohort sampled during active COVID-19.

The genes are TRBV6-6 and TRBJ1-1, with D unclear. With 5 bases removed from V and 1 base from J, the gap between germline ends came to 8 bases. The CDR3 spans 13 residues. Germline V gene sequence: CDR1 MNHNY, CDR2 SVGAGI (reference sequence). CDR3 in DNA: TGTGCCAGCAGTACAACAGCGAACACTGAAGCTTTCTTT. It codes for CASSTTANTEAFF.

The chain recombines TRBV18 with TRBJ2-6; tentatively, D is TRBD2 (6 bases). The V end was cut by 3 bases, the J end by 0 bases, with 21 bases between. Germline lookup yields CDR1 KGHSH and CDR2 LQKENI. The CDR3 loop spans 20 amino acids. In DNA form, the CDR3 reads TGTGCCAGCTCACCGTGGAAAAATAATGGGGACTTCTCTGGGGCCAACGTCCTGACTTTC. Its protein is CASSPWKNNGDFSGANVLTF.

This rearrangement joins TRBV28 to TRBJ2-2, with D possibly matching TRBD1 (5 bases). V was trimmed by 6 bases and J by 1 base, leaving 12 bases between them. Germline V lookup: CDR1 MDHEN, CDR2 SYDVKM. This CDR3 contains 15 residues. This CDR3 is CASRVWGQNTGELFF. In DNA form, the CDR3 reads TGTGCCAGCAGGGTGTGGGGCCAGAACACCGGGGAGCTGTTTTTT.

The chain is built from TRBV5-1 and TRBJ1-1, with D uncertain. Germline loops: CDR1 SGHRS, CDR2 YFSETQ. V gave up 0 bases and J gave up 1 base, with 10 bases separating them. The CDR3 totals 15 residues. The CDR3 reads CASSLGRQTNTEAFF. CDR3 coding DNA: TGCGCCAGCAGCTTGGGGCGACAAACGAACACTGAAGCTTTCTTT. Drawing the rest from reference TRBV5-1 and TRBJ1-1, the complete variable domain is KAGVTQTPRYLIKTRGQQVTLSCSPISGHRSVSWYQQTPGQGLQFLFEYFSETQRNKGNFPGRFSGRQFSNSRSEMNVSTLELGDSALYLCASSLGRQTNTEAFFGQGTRLTVV.

The CDR3 protein is CASSVQGGPTEAFF. The CDR3 DNA reads TGTGCCAGCAGCGTTCAGGGGGGCCCCACTGAAGCTTTCTTT. The V call is TRBV7-9, the J call TRBJ1-1, with TRBD1 identical over 7 bases. Germline CDR1 and CDR2: SEHNR and FQNEAQ (reference sequence). The CDR3 length is 14 residues. J lost 4 bases, V lost 5 bases, and 7 bases had no gene match.

The rearrangement uses TRBV11-2 and TRBJ1-1; 7 nucleotides match TRBD1. Germline loops: CDR1 SGHAT, CDR2 FQNNGV. The CDR3 loop spans 14 amino acids. V shed 3 bases, J shed 9 bases, and the junction held 10 bases outside the gene matches. The CDR3 nucleotides are TGTGCCAGCAGCTTTGATGGGACTAGGGGGCAAGCTTTCTTT. Amino acids: CASSFDGTRGQAFF.

V usage is TRBV18 and J usage is TRBJ2-2, with D hard to call. Per the germline V gene, CDR1 is KGHSH and CDR2 is LQKENI. V lost 2 bases and J 4 bases, leaving 11 bases between the germline ends. The CDR3 extends over 15 amino acids. CDR3 nucleotide sequence: TGTGCCAGCTCACCAGTGATCGACACCACCGGGGAGCTGTTTTTT. It specifies CASSPVIDTTGELFF.

The chain uses TRBV19 and TRBJ2-7; 14 positions match TRBD2. The CDR3 is made up of 17 amino acids. Trimming removed 3 bases from V and 4 bases from J; junction bases left unmatched: 8. CDR1 is LNHDA and CDR2 is SQIVND in the germline V gene (reference sequence). CDR3 nucleotides: TGTGCCAGTAGTATCGGACTAGCGGGAGGTGTAGGTTACGAGCAGTACTTC. Translating it yields CASSIGLAGGVGYEQYF.

The chain is built from TRBV6-5 and TRBJ2-2, with D perhaps TRBD2 (6 bases). The CDR3 contains 14 residues. Germline-derived CDR1 and CDR2 are MNHEY and SVGAGI. V was pared by 8 bases and J by 3 bases, with 13 bases between. The DNA for the CDR3 is TGTGCCAGCGTTTACGGGAGAGACACCGGGGAGCTGTTTTTT. This encodes CASVYGRDTGELFF.

The chain is built from TRBV10-2 and TRBJ1-2; no firm D call. In germline, CDR1 is WSHSY, CDR2 SAAADI. V lost 3 bases, J lost 0 bases, and 11 bases lay in between. This CDR3 has 15 amino acids. CDR3 sequence: CASSDTLPANYGYTF. The DNA of the CDR3 is TGCGCCAGCAGTGACACCCTGCCGGCTAACTATGGCTACACCTTC.

This clone was counted once. The V and J genes are TRBV19 and TRBJ2-7; 12 bases agree with TRBD1. The J segment lost 8 bases and the V segment lost 5 bases, leaving 10 bases of the junction unmatched. The germline V gene encodes CDR1 LNHDA and CDR2 SQIVND (reference sequence). The CDR3 length is 15 residues. CDR3 protein: CASSPTGTGGNKQYF. DNA for the CDR3: TGTGCCAGTAGTCCGACCGGGACAGGGGGCAACAAGCAGTACTTC.